The 25 T cell receptor beta chains below all came from one sample that was sequenced in a study of radiotherapy plus CTLA-4 blockade in lung cancer. The assay was immunoSEQ multiplex PCR, and TCRdb's table has in-frame clones only and misses some. The sample records roughly 110,000 clones, 81% being singletons. Sequencing used peripheral blood, obtained from a patient treated with radiotherapy plus ipilimumab. The source of these receptors is a human donor with non-small cell lung cancer that progressed on radiotherapy plus ipilimumab. Some clones in this sample may be carry-over from other donors' samples.

CDR3 region: CASSLEQGNSPLHF. The CDR3 DNA reads TGTGCCAGCAGCTTAGAACAGGGTAATTCACCCCTCCACTTT. This chain joins TRBV7-2 and TRBJ1-6; possibly TRBD1 for D (6 bases). Germline CDR1 reads SGHTA; CDR2 reads FQGNSA. CDR3 size: 14 residues. V lost 1 base to trimming and J lost 6 bases, with 7 bases between them.

V is TRBV19 and J is TRBJ1-5; no clear D gene. Germline V CDR1 and CDR2: LNHDA, SQIVND (reference sequence). With 3 bases removed from V and 0 bases from J, the gap between germline ends came to 15 bases. This CDR3 spans 17 amino acids. The DNA for the CDR3 is TGTGCCAGTAGTATCCCCGTGAGTAGTTATAGCAATCAGCCCCAGCATTTT. It specifies CASSIPVSSYSNQPQHF. Combining the CDR3 with reference TRBV19 and TRBJ1-5 gives the whole variable domain DGGITQSPKYLFRKEGQNVTLSCEQNLNHDAMYWYRQDPGQGLRLIYYSQIVNDFQKGDIAEGYSVSREKKESFPLTVTSAQKNPTAFYLCASSIPVSSYSNQPQHFGDGTRLSIL.

The chain has TRBV5-1 and TRBJ2-5; D unresolved. V shed 1 base and J shed 1 base, with 11 bases lying between them. Germline V gene lookup returns CDR1 SGHRS and CDR2 YFSETQ. This CDR3 comprises 15 residues. CDR3: CASSLYGQVQETQYF. In DNA, the CDR3 is TGCGCCAGCAGCTTGTACGGGCAGGTCCAAGAGACCCAGTACTTC.

The chain carries TRBV7-2 and TRBJ2-6, with D hard to call. This CDR3 spans 14 amino acids. The V and J ends lost 2 bases and 3 bases respectively, with 5 bases between them. Germline-derived CDR1 and CDR2 are SGHTA and FQGNSA. This CDR3 is CASSLPIGANVLTF. The CDR3, as DNA: TGTGCCAGCAGCTTACCTATTGGGGCCAACGTCCTGACTTTC.

The chain links TRBV5-4 to TRBJ1-2; no clear D gene. Trimming pared 2 bases from V and 3 bases from J, leaving 5 bases between. Germline V gene sequence: CDR1 SGHNT, CDR2 YYREEE (reference sequence). The CDR3 has 12 residues. The CDR3 DNA is TGTGCCAGCAGCTTCCAGGACTATGGCTACACCTTC. Translated: CASSFQDYGYTF.

The chain couples TRBV4-2 to TRBJ1-6; tentatively, D is TRBD1 (6 bases). The germline V gene has CDR1 LGHNA and CDR2 YNFKEQ. Trimming shortened V by 1 base and J by 6 bases, and 10 bases separated the two germline ends. This CDR3 has 15 residues. As DNA, the CDR3 is TGTGCCAGCAGCCAAGGGGACAACCCTAATTCACCCCTCCACTTT. It codes for CASSQGDNPNSPLHF.

This clone was detected once. The chain employs TRBV4-2 and TRBJ2-5, with 10 bases aligning to TRBD2. V lost 1 base and J lost 4; bases outside the gene matches: 3. Germline values: CDR1 LGHNA, CDR2 YNFKEQ. This CDR3 is built from 15 residues. Written as DNA, the CDR3 is TGTGCCAGCAGCCAAGCGGTAGCGGGGGGAGAGACCCAGTACTTC. Amino acids: CASSQAVAGGETQYF.

The CDR3 DNA reads as TGTGCCAGCAGCTTAGTCCTGAGGGGTTTTAGCGGGGACTACGAGCAGTACTTC. Translated: CASSLVLRGFSGDYEQYF. The chain has TRBV11-2 and TRBJ2-7, with 8 positions matching TRBD2. The CDR3 runs 18 residues. CDR1 is SGHAT, CDR2 FQNNGV, per germline. The V segment lost 1 base and the J segment 3 bases; nucleotides outside the gene matches: 14. Variable domain in full (rest from reference TRBV11-2 and TRBJ2-7): EAGVAQSPRYKIIEKRQSVAFWCNPISGHATLYWYQQILGQGPKLLIQFQNNGVVDDSQLPKDRFSAERLKGVDSTLKIQPAKLEDSAVYLCASSLVLRGFSGDYEQYFGPGTRLTVT.

This chain uses TRBV7-9 with TRBJ2-7; D is unresolved. The V gene's germline CDR1 is SEHNR and CDR2 FQNEAQ (reference sequence). The CDR3 has 14 residues. V was cut by 3 bases and J by 0 bases, with 9 bases left in between. The CDR3 sequence: CASSFGRFSYEQYF. The CDR3 DNA sequence: TGTGCCAGCAGCTTCGGTAGGTTCTCCTACGAGCAGTACTTC.

This clone has just one count. The chain joins TRBV7-3 to TRBJ1-1, with D unclear. The germline CDR1 and CDR2 sequences are SGHTA and FQGTGA. V was shortened by 0 bases and J by 0 bases, with 14 bases between the two germline ends. The CDR3 is made up of 17 amino acids. The CDR3 reads CASSLTCALHMNTEAFF. The CDR3 coding sequence is TGTGCCAGCAGCTTAACGTGCGCCCTTCACATGAACACTGAAGCTTTCTTT.

The chain uses TRBV11-1 and TRBJ2-7; 7 bases line up with TRBD2. Germline assignment: CDR1 SGHAT and CDR2 FQDESV (reference sequence). There are 18 residues in the CDR3. J was trimmed by 0 bases and V by 8 bases; bases with no gene match: 19. The CDR3 loop is CASADLQRGDYLSYEQYF. The CDR3 nucleotides read TGTGCCAGCGCCGATCTCCAACGGGGGGATTATCTCTCCTACGAGCAGTACTTC.

This clone is medium-sized (0.01 to 0.1%) by share. CDR3 in amino acids: CASSQDTGQGASGYTF. CDR3 sequence (DNA): TGCGCCAGCAGCCAAGACACGGGACAGGGGGCAAGCGGCTACACCTTC. The rearrangement joins TRBV4-3 to TRBJ1-2, with TRBD1 matching 12 bases. J was trimmed by 8 bases and V by 0 bases; bases with no gene match: 7. In germline, CDR1 is LGHNA, CDR2 YSLEER. This CDR3 is 16 amino acids long.

V gene TRBV19 combines with J gene TRBJ2-1, with 7 bases matching TRBD2. The CDR3 runs 15 residues. V shed 6 bases, J shed 6 bases, and the junction held 11 bases outside the gene matches. Germline CDR1 reads LNHDA; CDR2 reads SQIVND (reference sequence). As DNA, the CDR3 is TGTGCCAGTAGCGAGGGAGGGGCTCGGAGCAATGAGCAGTTCTTC. Its translation is CASSEGGARSNEQFF.

The chain recombines TRBV15 with TRBJ1-6, with no clear D. Germline-derived CDR1 and CDR2 are LNHNV and YYDKDF (reference sequence). The V end lost 1 base, the J end lost 8 bases, and 12 bases lay between the germline ends. The CDR3 is 15 amino acids. The DNA of the CDR3 is TGTGCCACCAGCAGAGTTAGGTTTGACGATTCACCCCTCCACTTT. Its translation: CATSRVRFDDSPLHF. The whole variable domain, filled in from reference TRBV15 and TRBJ1-6, reads DAMVIQNPRYQVTQFGKPVTLSCSQTLNHNVMYWYQQKSSQAPKLLFHYYDKDFNNEADTPDNFQSRRPNTSFCFLDIRSPGLGDTAMYLCATSRVRFDDSPLHFGNGTRLTVT.

J is TRBJ2-7 and V is TRBV2; TRBD2 might be the D (6 bases). V lost 3 bases to trimming and J lost 3 bases, with 12 bases between them. Germline assignment: CDR1 SNHLY and CDR2 FYNNEI. The CDR3 consists of 14 residues. The CDR3 DNA sequence: TGTGCCAGCAGTGATGGACGGGGACTCTACGAGCAGTACTTC. Amino acid sequence: CASSDGRGLYEQYF.

The chain recombines TRBV18 with TRBJ2-6; no clear D gene. V lost 3 bases, J lost 0 bases, and 6 bases lay in between. CDR1 is KGHSH and CDR2 is LQKENI in the germline V gene. This CDR3 contains 15 residues. CDR3 loop: CASSPNGSGANVLTF. Written as DNA, the CDR3 is TGTGCCAGCTCACCTAACGGCTCTGGGGCCAACGTCCTGACTTTC.

This sequence joins TRBV9 and TRBJ2-3, with D hard to call. The CDR3 spans 16 residues. CDR1 and CDR2 (germline): SGDLS, YYNGEE. The V and J ends lost 0 bases and 1 base respectively, with 12 bases between them. The CDR3 loop is CASSVESARGTDTQYF. The CDR3 region has the DNA TGTGCCAGCAGCGTAGAATCGGCCCGGGGCACAGATACGCAGTATTTT.

J is TRBJ2-5 and V is TRBV5-6; D is possibly TRBD2 (5 bases). The CDR3 covers 15 residues. Germline assignment: CDR1 SGHDT and CDR2 YYEEEE. Trimming shortened V by 0 bases and J by 0 bases, and 9 bases separated the two germline ends. The CDR3 DNA is TGTGCCAGCAGCTTGGAACTAGGGAACCAAGAGACCCAGTACTTC. Its translation is CASSLELGNQETQYF.

This chain links TRBV5-1 with TRBJ1-4; 7 bases align to TRBD1. V lost 4 bases to trimming and J lost 8 bases; unmatched junction nucleotides: 11. Germline V gives CDR1 SGHRS, CDR2 YFSETQ. The CDR3 spans 15 residues. As DNA, the CDR3 is TGCGCCAGCAGCCCGGGGACAGACTACGAAGAAAAACTGTTTTTT. Translation gives CASSPGTDYEEKLFF. Full variable domain (remainder filled in from reference TRBV5-1 and TRBJ1-4): KAGVTQTPRYLIKTRGQQVTLSCSPISGHRSVSWYQQTPGQGLQFLFEYFSETQRNKGNFPGRFSGRQFSNSRSEMNVSTLELGDSALYLCASSPGTDYEEKLFFGSGTQLSVL.

The rearrangement joins TRBV7-2 to TRBJ2-1; D might be TRBD2 (6 bases). V was cut by 1 base and J by 3 bases, with 7 bases left in between. The CDR3 has 14 residues. The germline gives CDR1 SGHTA, CDR2 FQGNSA. The CDR3 DNA is TGTGCCAGCAGCTTAGTGCGGGGCTACAATGAGCAGTTCTTC. Translated: CASSLVRGYNEQFF.

This clone was picked up one time. This chain connects TRBV4-3 to TRBJ2-1; 11 nucleotides agree with TRBD2. Germline V CDR1 and CDR2: LGHNA, YSLEER. The V segment lost 3 bases and the J segment 6 bases; nucleotides outside the gene matches: 10. The CDR3 sequence is 17 residues long. The CDR3 spells CASSHPPSSGGTNEQFF. CDR3 nucleotide sequence: TGCGCCAGCAGCCATCCGCCTTCTAGCGGGGGGACCAATGAGCAGTTCTTC.

The sample holds one count of this clone. The chain is built from TRBV10-3 and TRBJ1-2; 9 positions match TRBD1. The CDR3 runs 15 residues. J lost 4 bases, V lost 5 bases, and 8 bases had no gene match. CDR1 is ENHRY, CDR2 SYGVKD, per germline. The CDR3 nucleotides are TGTGCCATCAGTTCCCAACAGGGGGCCGGCTATGGCTACACCTTC. Protein: CAISSQQGAGYGYTF.

The chain's CDR3 is CASTGQAGHYNEQFF. The CDR3 DNA follows: TGTGCCAGCACCGGGCAAGCGGGGCACTACAATGAGCAGTTCTTC. The rearrangement links TRBV2 to TRBJ2-1, with 7 bases identical to TRBD2. The V gene end was trimmed by 7 bases and the J gene end by 3 bases; junction bases not matched to a gene: 9. Germline assignment: CDR1 SNHLY and CDR2 FYNNEI. The CDR3 runs to 15 residues.

This clone was observed once. The V gene is TRBV2, the J gene TRBJ1-2, with D possibly being TRBD1 (6 bases). The CDR3 runs 14 residues. V was pared by 7 bases and J by 0 bases, with 12 bases between. In germline, CDR1 is SNHLY, CDR2 FYNNEI. The CDR3 region has the DNA TGTGCCAGCAAGGGGGACACCACTAACTATGGCTACACCTTC. Its protein is CASKGDTTNYGYTF.

The rearrangement links TRBV5-1 to TRBJ2-7; the D call may be TRBD1 or TRBD2 (5 bases each). The germline V and J ends were trimmed by 4 bases and 2 bases, with 13 bases remaining between them. CDR3 length: 14 residues. The germline gives CDR1 SGHRS, CDR2 YFSETQ. This CDR3 reads CASSARDAAYEQYF. CDR3 DNA sequence: TGCGCCAGCAGCGCTAGGGACGCCGCCTACGAGCAGTACTTC.